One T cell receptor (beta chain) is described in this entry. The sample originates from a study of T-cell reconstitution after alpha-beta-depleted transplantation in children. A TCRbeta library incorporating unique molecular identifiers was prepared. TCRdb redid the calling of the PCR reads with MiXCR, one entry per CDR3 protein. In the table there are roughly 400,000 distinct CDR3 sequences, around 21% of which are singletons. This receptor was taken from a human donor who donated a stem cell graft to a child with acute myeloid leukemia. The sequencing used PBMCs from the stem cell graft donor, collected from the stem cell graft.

The DNA of the CDR3 is TGCAGTGCTAGCCACAGCAGCTCCTACAATGAGCAGTTCTTC. This translates into CSASHSSSYNEQFF. The V call is TRBV20-1, the J call TRBJ2-1; D unresolved. Trimming took 3 bases from V and 0 from J, leaving 9 bases between them. The germline CDR1 and CDR2 sequences are DFQATT and SNEGSKA (reference sequence). The CDR3 covers 14 residues.